This TCR beta chain was captured by sequencing in a study of cytomegalovirus exposure and HLA in healthy donors. Trimming left V 4 bases short and J 6 bases short, with 19 bases between. CDR1 is SGHTS and CDR2 is YDEGEE in the germline V gene. The CDR3 contains 15 residues. PCR primers comprised 60 Vbeta and 13 Jbeta primers. Repertoires were generated with immunoSEQ multiplex PCR, while TCRdb's copy carries only in-frame clones and drops some. The table has 200,000 to 250,000 clones, about 80% seen once. This chain links TRBV5-8 with TRBJ1-1; D gene uncertain. The sample consisted of PBMCs. The clonotype originates from a man between 35 and 55 years old in good health and CMV-seronegative. The CDR3 DNA is TGTGCCAGCAGCACCGACCGCGGGGTTTATGCTGAAGCTTTCTTT. Its protein product is CASSTDRGVYAEAFF.